This record looks at one T cell receptor beta chain sequence and its context. This clonotype was counted only a few times. Its antigen target is currently unknown. No base-level quality is on record; no much larger clone is a single base apart. The germline V gene gives CDR1 as SGHDT and CDR2 as YYEEEE. Spanning cysteine to phenylalanine, the CDR3 consists of 16 amino acids. Just CDR3 DNA is preserved here, 48 bases in frame from base 1. The V end gives up 0 bases and the J end 2 bases, leaving 4 bases in the junction not matched to a gene. This sample is drawn from a study of human T cells and chemical hapten exposure (dated by TCRdb to the early 2020s). A note on the overall study: For sensitization, 2% DPC in acetone was applied to a roughly 2 cm by roughly 2 cm area of upper inner arm skin. Patch tests used Finn chambers with 0.01% DPC on the upper back, scored after 6 days by International Contact Dermatitis Research Group standards. Weekly therapeutic DPC doses were additionally applied to the scalp of patients throughout the roughly 23-week study period. Libraries were combined into a pool for sequencing, and differences in TCR yield between samples came mainly from small differences in library volumes within the pool. Blood samples were taken from patients before sensitization (week 0) and at 2, 6 and about 24 weeks after DPC sensitization. In alopecia patients, the study followed how the peripheral blood TCR repertoire changed in vivo over primary and secondary sensitization to diphenylcyclopropenone (DPC), a hapten. Alopecia areata with under or over 50% scalp involvement, alopecia totalis and alopecia universalis were represented in the patient cohort, which was mostly female. Nearly 30 alopecia patients provided blood for TCR sequencing at one to four time points (pre-sensitization, 2, 6 and 24 weeks). Findings and caveats that apply to the study as a whole: Repeated subsampling changed both the strength of the expansion versus patch-test correlation and the threshold at which the correlation became significant. Patch test score was positively correlated with the number of PT1 expanded TCRs, with significance at thresholds 8, 16 and 32 but not at 4. No change with DPC sensitization was found in the number of TCRs above 1 in 1000 frequency, and no evidence of global repertoire structure alterations was found. Significantly more large CDR3 similarity clusters were formed by expanded TCRs than by pre-sensitization or healthy control sets, consistent with antigen-driven responses. All patients had alopecia, a presumed autoimmune disease, so their immune response might differ from that of healthy individuals.

Receptors were amplified or captured by RACE. TCRdb names NextSeq 500 as the instrument used. During library preparation, unique molecular identifiers were attached to individual cDNA molecules so that TCRs could be counted quantitatively and reproducibly. Both TCR alpha and TCR beta chains were sequenced from each blood RNA sample. For the original study's pipeline: A median of roughly 100,000 TCRs per sample was observed, with a range of about 20,000 to 750,000. The Decombinator software suite was used to annotate V, J and CDR3 in the TCR reads. To make PS versus PT1 abundance plots, every sample was subsampled to the same number of TCRs (28,000). Expanded TCRs were defined as absent before sensitization and observed at least eight times at the 2-week time point. TCRdb applied fastp at Q25 and MiXCR to the public reads, then kept only in-frame beta chains. Identical CDR3 proteins give one entry, which carries the most common genes and DNA. The V and J calls shown here were made by TCRdb, not taken from the authors' results. This sample holds roughly 380,000 distinct CDR3 sequences; nearly 6.5% were observed only once. The ten largest make up around 6% of the sample.

In light of the paper, this sample's time point label describes: patch test 2, 6 weeks after DPC sensitization. The treatment or condition label here, explained by the study, means: therapeutic diphenylcyclopropenone sensitization with weekly scalp DPC. At each patch-test visit, blood was drawn before the patch test was applied. To be eligible, patients had to be aged 18 to 70, diagnosed with alopecia and judged suitable for DPC therapy, while pregnant patients were excluded. Total RNA was extracted from unfractionated whole blood collected in Tempus Blood RNA tubes. Rearrangement joined TRBV5-6 to TRBJ2-1; the junction holds 8 bases that match TRBD2. This sample comprised whole blood, obtained in connection with sensitization to the hapten diphenylcyclopropenone (DPC). The TCR sequence derives from a woman younger than 35 with alopecia areata. Some clones in this sample may be carry-over from other donors' samples. This receptor carries the CDR3 CASSLELAGPYNEQFF. At the DNA level, the sequence is TGTGCCAGCAGCTTGGAGTTAGCGGGGCCCTACAATGAGCAGTTCTTC.